The 5 T cell receptor beta chains listed next were all sequenced from one sample in a study of radiotherapy plus CTLA-4 blockade in lung cancer. The protocol was immunoSEQ multiplex PCR, while the TCRdb copy is restricted to in-frame clones and leaves out a portion. The sample has tens of thousands of clones, 80% to 90% seen once; the top ten hold around 4.8%. This specimen consisted of peripheral blood, obtained from a patient treated with radiotherapy plus ipilimumab. Receptor source: a human donor with non-small cell lung cancer whose response to radiotherapy plus ipilimumab could not be evaluated.

This chain links TRBV30 with TRBJ2-1, with D possibly being TRBD2 (6 bases). CDR1 and CDR2 (germline): GTSNPN, SVGIG (reference sequence). The V end lost 5 bases, the J end lost 0 bases, and 11 bases lay between the germline ends. The CDR3 sequence is 14 residues long. CDR3 DNA: TGTGCCTGGCGGGCGGGACGCTCCTACAATGAGCAGTTCTTC. This codes for CAWRAGRSYNEQFF.

The chain employs TRBV5-1 and TRBJ2-7; D is perhaps TRBD2 (5 bases). V lost 2 bases, J lost 0 bases, and 6 bases lay in between. The CDR3 consists of 13 residues. Looked up from germline, CDR1 is SGHRS and CDR2 is YFSETQ. This CDR3 is CASSFGDSYEQYF. The CDR3 region has the DNA TGCGCCAGCAGCTTCGGGGACTCCTACGAGCAGTACTTC.

The chain links TRBV19 to TRBJ1-1; 10 bases agree with TRBD1. The CDR3 totals 15 residues. V was pared by 4 bases and J by 6 bases, with 8 bases of the junction left unmatched. Germline V CDR1 and CDR2: LNHDA, SQIVND (reference sequence). This CDR3 is CASSNPRDRGPEAFF. CDR3 in DNA: TGTGCCAGTAGTAACCCTCGGGACAGGGGCCCTGAAGCTTTCTTT.

The chain carries TRBV5-4 and TRBJ1-4; D uncertain. V was shortened by 4 bases and J by 8 bases, with 15 bases between the two germline ends. The CDR3 runs 14 residues. Germline CDR1 is SGHNT and CDR2 is YYREEE (reference sequence). CDR3 protein: CASSPMLTGEKLFF. The CDR3, as DNA: TGTGCCAGCAGCCCTATGCTTACGGGGGAAAAACTGTTTTTT.

The chain is built from TRBV19 and TRBJ2-1; D is perhaps TRBD1 (5 bases). CDR1 and CDR2 (germline): LNHDA, SQIVND (reference sequence). The CDR3 spans 13 residues. Trimming removed 6 bases at V and 7 bases at J, with 13 bases between. CDR3 in amino acids: CASRTWAGNEQFF. DNA for the CDR3: TGTGCCAGTAGGACTTGGGCAGGGAATGAGCAGTTCTTC.